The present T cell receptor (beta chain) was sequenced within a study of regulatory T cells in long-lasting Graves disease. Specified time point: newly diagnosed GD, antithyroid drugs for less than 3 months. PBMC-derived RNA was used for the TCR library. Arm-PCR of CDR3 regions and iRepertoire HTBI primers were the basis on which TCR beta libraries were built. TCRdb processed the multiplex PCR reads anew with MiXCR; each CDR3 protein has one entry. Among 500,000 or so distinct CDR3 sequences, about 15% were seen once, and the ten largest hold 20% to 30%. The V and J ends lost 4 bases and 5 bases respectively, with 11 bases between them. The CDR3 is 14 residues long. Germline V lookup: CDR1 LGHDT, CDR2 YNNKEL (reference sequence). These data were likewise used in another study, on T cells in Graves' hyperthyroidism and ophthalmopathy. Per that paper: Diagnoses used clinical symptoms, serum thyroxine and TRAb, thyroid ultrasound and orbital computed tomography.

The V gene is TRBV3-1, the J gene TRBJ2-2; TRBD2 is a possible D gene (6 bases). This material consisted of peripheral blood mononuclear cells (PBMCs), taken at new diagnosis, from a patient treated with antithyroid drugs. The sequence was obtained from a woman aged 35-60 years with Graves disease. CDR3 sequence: CASSRDSVTGELFF. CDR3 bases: TGTGCCAGCAGCCGGGACTCTGTTACCGGGGAGCTGTTTTTT.